This entry features one T cell receptor (beta chain) sequence. The data stem from a study of blood T cell repertoires in COVID-19. For the study at large: The United States, Italy and Spain supplied acute and convalescent COVID-19 samples. Nucleic acid was either cDNA or gDNA, and it came from T cells, B-cell-depleted T cells, or PBMCs.

Methods used by the authors: By means of reference gene primer amplification, nucleated cell counts were estimated. TCRdb's copy holds only in-frame clones and misses some; the assay was immunoSEQ multiplex PCR. Clone size and the V and J calls come from that table; the DNA yielded D and trimming. The table shows 60,000 or so clones, with about nine tenths occurring only once. The V and J ends lost 4 bases and 5 bases, in that order; junction bases with no gene match: 6. The germline V gene encodes CDR1 LNHDA and CDR2 SQIVND (reference sequence). The length of the CDR3 is 15 residues. The chain uses TRBV19 and TRBJ2-5, with 11 bases that match TRBD1. This clonotype originated in a human donor in a cohort sampled during active COVID-19. The sample comprised peripheral blood. The CDR3 DNA follows: TGTGCCAGTAGTAGCGGGACAGGGGGTGCGGAGACCCAGTACTTC. As protein: CASSSGTGGAETQYF.